Sequencing of this T cell receptor beta chain was carried out in a study of blood T cell repertoires in COVID-19. Study details: COVID-19 samples from acute and convalescent phases originated in the United States, Italy and Spain.

Source study methods: Nucleated cell counts were estimated from reference gene primer amplification. Profiling relied on immunoSEQ multiplex PCR, and the TCRdb table lists in-frame clones only, not all of them. That table supplies the V and J calls and clone size; D and trimming were determined from the DNA. The data contain tens of thousands of clones, around 88% of them singletons. This clone was picked up a small number of times. The sequencing input was peripheral blood. The source is a man aged 60 to 75 with acute or convalescent COVID-19.

The CDR3 DNA sequence: TGCAGCGTTCCCATCAGCGGGGGGGCAGATACGCAGTATTTT. This translates into CSVPISGGADTQYF. The chain links TRBV29-1 to TRBJ2-3; TRBD2 aligns across 10 bases. This CDR3 region has 14 residues. J lost 4 bases, V lost 5 bases, and 6 bases had no gene match. Germline V gene lookup returns CDR1 SQVTM and CDR2 ANQGSEA.